The clone carrying this TCR beta chain was detected only once. Its antigen is as yet unknown. Per the germline V gene, CDR1 is LNHDA and CDR2 is SQIVND (reference sequence). The junction had 13 bases not matched to a gene; V was cut back by 5 bases and J by 7 bases. The length of the CDR3 is 16 residues. This sample is part of a study of T cell responses to AZD1222 COVID-19 vaccine. Libraries were prepared by immunoSEQ multiplex PCR; TCRdb keeps only in-frame clonotypes and omits some of them. The data hold approximately 77,000 clones, with 92% observed a single time. Broader study findings: Among the donors, most were white British and more were female, and clonal diversity was possibly underestimated. At baseline, just 5 or 6 AZD1222 recipients tested seropositive. Vaccine-associated CD4 TCRs spanned spike, dominant at 160-218 and 743-854.

The genes are TRBV19 and TRBJ1-5; the match to TRBD1 covers 8 bases. Sequenced here: peripheral blood, sampled 28 days after the second AZD1222 dose. The source is an adult who received the AZD1222 COVID-19 vaccine. CDR3 nucleotide sequence: TGTGCCAGTAGTTCCGCCGGTGGACAGGGTGGACAGCCCCAGCATTTT. Translated, it gives CASSSAGGQGGQPQHF.